The clone carrying this T cell receptor (beta chain) has only a few counts. Antigen: not known. Libraries for TCRalpha and TCRbeta carried sample barcodes and unique molecular identifiers via 5'RACE. MiXCR was run by TCRdb on the 5' RACE reads, yielding one entry per CDR3 protein. The sample contains 75,000 to 95,000 distinct CDR3 sequences, about 14% of which appear only once. This entry comes from a study of T-cell memory formation after mild COVID-19. Notes on the study in general: Later expanders leaned CD4+, whereas clones that contracted between day 15 and 85 were balanced CD4/CD8.

Between the trimmed V and J ends, which lost 2 bases and 8 bases, there was a span of 4 bases. From germline, CDR1 is KGHSH and CDR2 LQKENI. The CDR3 sequence is 11 residues long. The source material was PBMCs or a T cell subset sorted from them (not recorded which). This TCR came from a man aged 18 to 35 who had mild COVID-19 (a few samples of this study predate the infection). Cell type and time point are not known. The V call is TRBV18, the J call TRBJ2-1; D gene ambiguous. The chain's CDR3 is CASSPGHEQFF. For the CDR3, the DNA is TGTGCCAGCTCACCAGGGCATGAGCAGTTCTTC.